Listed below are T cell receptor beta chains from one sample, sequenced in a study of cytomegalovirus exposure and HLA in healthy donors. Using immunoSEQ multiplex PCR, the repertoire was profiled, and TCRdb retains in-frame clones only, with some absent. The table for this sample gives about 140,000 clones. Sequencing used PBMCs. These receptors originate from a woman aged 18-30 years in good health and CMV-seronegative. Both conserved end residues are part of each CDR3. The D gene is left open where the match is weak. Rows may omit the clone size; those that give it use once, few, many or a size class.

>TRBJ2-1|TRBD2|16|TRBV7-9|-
TGTGCCAGCAGCCCCCCCGGGACTAGCGGCTACAATGAGCAGTTCTTC
CASSPPGTSGYNEQFF
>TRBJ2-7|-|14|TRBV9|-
TGTGCCAGCAGCGAGGAGATGTTCTCCTACGAGCAGTACTTC
CASSEEMFSYEQYF
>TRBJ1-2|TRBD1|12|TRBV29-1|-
TGCAGCGTTGACCGGGACAGGGTTGGCTACACCTTC
CSVDRDRVGYTF
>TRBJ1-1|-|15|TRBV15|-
TGTGCCACCAGCAGAGCCCTAGGGGTGAACACTGAAGCTTTCTTT
CATSRALGVNTEAFF
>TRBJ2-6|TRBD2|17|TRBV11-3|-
TGTGCCAGCAGCCCTCTGGCGGGAGGGCCTGGGGCCAACGTCCTGACTTTC
CASSPLAGGPGANVLTF
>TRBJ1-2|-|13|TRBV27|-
TGTGCCAGCAGTTCCCTAGGGAGTTTGGGCTACACCTTC
CASSSLGSLGYTF
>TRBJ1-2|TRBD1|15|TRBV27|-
TGTGCCAGCAGTCCCGCGGGACAGGGGTTGGGCGGCTACACCTTC
CASSPAGQGLGGYTF
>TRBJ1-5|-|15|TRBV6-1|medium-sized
TGTGCCAGCAGTGAATCGGGGACAAATAATCAGCCCCAGCATTTT
CASSESGTNNQPQHF
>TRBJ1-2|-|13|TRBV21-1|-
TGTGCCAGCAGCAAACGCAGGTCCTATGGCTACACCTTC
CASSKRRSYGYTF
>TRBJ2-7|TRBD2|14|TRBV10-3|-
TGTGCCATGAGTAGCGGGAGCGGGGCCTACGAGCAGTACTTC
CAMSSGSGAYEQYF
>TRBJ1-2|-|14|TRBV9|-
TGTGCCAGCAGCGTACAGGGTTATAACTATGGCTACACCTTC
CASSVQGYNYGYTF
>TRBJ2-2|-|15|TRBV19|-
TGTGCCAGTTATCCTAGCCTGGGGGGAACCGGGGAGCTGTTTTTT
CASYPSLGGTGELFF
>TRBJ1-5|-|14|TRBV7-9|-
TGTGCCAGCAGCTTAGACCAGAGCAATCAGCCCCAGCATTTT
CASSLDQSNQPQHF
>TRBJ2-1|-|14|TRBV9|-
TGTGCCAGCAGCGTAGCGGGGAGTTCCAATGAGCAGTTCTTC
CASSVAGSSNEQFF
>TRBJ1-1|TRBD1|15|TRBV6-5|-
TGTGCCAGCACCAGCCGGGACAGGGGAGTCGCTGAAGCTTTCTTT
CASTSRDRGVAEAFF
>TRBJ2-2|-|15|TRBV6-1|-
TGTGCCAGCAGTGTTGAGGAGTTTCGGTCCGGGGAGCTGTTTTTT
CASSVEEFRSGELFF
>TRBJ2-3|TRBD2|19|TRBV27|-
TGTGCCAGCAGTTTATCGCTAGCGGGCCGAGTCTTGAGCACAGATACGCAGTATTTT
CASSLSLAGRVLSTDTQYF
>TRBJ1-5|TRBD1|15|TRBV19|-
TGTGCCAGTAGTATGAGGGACAGGGGCCCTCAGCCCCAGCATTTT
CASSMRDRGPQPQHF
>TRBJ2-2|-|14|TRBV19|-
TGTGCCAGTAGTATGAACAGGGCAACCGGGGAGCTGTTTTTT
CASSMNRATGELFF
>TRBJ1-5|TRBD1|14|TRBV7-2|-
TGTGCCAGCGGTTTACCGGGACAGGGTCAGCCCCAGCATTTT
CASGLPGQGQPQHF
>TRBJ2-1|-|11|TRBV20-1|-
TGCAGTGCTAGCGAGGTGGATGAGCAGTTCTTC
CSASEVDEQFF
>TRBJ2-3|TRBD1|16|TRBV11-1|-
TGTGCCAGCAGCTCTCGCACGGCAGGGGGTGCAGATACGCAGTATTTT
CASSSRTAGGADTQYF
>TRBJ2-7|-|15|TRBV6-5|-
TGTGCCAGCAGTTACTCGGGCGGGGACTCCTACGAGCAGTACTTC
CASSYSGGDSYEQYF
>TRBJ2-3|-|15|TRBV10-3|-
TGTGCCATCGGGACGGGACTTGAGGAAACAGATACGCAGTATTTT
CAIGTGLEETDTQYF
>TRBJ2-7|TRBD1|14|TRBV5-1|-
TGCGCCAGCAGCTTAGGGGGCACTAACTACGAGCAGTACTTC
CASSLGGTNYEQYF
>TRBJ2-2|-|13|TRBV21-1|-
TGTGCCAGCAGCCCCGAGGGGGCCGGGGAGCTGTTTTTT
CASSPEGAGELFF